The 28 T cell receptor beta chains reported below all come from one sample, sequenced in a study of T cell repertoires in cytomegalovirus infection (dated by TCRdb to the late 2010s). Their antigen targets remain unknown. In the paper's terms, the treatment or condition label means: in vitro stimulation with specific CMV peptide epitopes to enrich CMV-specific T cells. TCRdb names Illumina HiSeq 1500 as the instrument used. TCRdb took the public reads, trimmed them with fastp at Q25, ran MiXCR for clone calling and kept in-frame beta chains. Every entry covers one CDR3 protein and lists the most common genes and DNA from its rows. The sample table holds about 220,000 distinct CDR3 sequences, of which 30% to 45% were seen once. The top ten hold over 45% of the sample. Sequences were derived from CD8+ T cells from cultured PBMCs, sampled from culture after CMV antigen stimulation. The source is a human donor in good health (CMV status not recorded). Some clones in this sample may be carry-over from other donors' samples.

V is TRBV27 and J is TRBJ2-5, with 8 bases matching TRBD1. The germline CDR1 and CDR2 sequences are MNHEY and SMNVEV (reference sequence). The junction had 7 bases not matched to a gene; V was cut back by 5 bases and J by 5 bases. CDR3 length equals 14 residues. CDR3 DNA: TGTGCCAGCAGTCTCCTGACAGGGGCTGAGACCCAGTACTTC. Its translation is CASSLLTGAETQYF.

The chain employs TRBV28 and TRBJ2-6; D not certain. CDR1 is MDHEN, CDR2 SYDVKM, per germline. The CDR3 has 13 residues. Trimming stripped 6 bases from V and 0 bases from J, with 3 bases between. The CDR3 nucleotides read TGTGCCAGCAGAAGCTCTGGGGCCAACGTCCTGACTTTC. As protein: CASRSSGANVLTF.

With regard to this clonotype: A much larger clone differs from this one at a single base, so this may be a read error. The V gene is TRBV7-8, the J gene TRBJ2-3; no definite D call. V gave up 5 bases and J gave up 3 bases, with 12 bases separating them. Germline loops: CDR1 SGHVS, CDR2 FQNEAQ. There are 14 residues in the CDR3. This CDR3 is CASSPQGWTDTQYF. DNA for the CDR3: TGTGCCAGCAGCCCTCAAGGATGGACAGATACGCAGTATTTT.

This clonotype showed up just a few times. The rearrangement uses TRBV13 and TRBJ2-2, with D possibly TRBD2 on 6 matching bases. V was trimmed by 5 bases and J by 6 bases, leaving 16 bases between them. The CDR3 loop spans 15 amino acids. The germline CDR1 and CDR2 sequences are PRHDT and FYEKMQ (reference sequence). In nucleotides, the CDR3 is TGTGCCAGCAGCCCGACGGGGGATGTCGCCGGGGAGCTGTTTTTT. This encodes CASSPTGDVAGELFF.

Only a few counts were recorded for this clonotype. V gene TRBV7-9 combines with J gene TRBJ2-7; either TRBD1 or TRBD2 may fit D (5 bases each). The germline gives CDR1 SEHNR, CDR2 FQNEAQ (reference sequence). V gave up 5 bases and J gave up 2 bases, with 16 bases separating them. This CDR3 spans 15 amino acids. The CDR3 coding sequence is TGTGCCAGCAGCCCACCCGGCCGGGGCCCCTACGAGCAGTACTTC. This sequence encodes CASSPPGRGPYEQYF.

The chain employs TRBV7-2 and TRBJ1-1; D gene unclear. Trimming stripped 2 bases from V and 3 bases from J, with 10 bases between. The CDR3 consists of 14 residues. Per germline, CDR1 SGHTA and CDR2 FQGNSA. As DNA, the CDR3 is TGTGCCAGCAGCTTACGGGGTCTCGACACTGAAGCTTTCTTT. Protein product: CASSLRGLDTEAFF.

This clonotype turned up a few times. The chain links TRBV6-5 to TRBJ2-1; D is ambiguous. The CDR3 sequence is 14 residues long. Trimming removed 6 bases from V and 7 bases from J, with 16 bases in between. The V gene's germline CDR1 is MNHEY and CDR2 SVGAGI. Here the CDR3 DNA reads TGTGCCAGCAGGATCGAGGCTAGACAAAATGAGCAGTTCTTC. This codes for CASRIEARQNEQFF.

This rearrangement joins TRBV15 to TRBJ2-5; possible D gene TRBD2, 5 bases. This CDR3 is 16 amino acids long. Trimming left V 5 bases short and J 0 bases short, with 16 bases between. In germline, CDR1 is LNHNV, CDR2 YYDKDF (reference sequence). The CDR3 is CATSPIRRGYQETQYF. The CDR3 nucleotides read TGTGCCACCAGCCCGATTCGACGCGGGTACCAAGAGACCCAGTACTTC.

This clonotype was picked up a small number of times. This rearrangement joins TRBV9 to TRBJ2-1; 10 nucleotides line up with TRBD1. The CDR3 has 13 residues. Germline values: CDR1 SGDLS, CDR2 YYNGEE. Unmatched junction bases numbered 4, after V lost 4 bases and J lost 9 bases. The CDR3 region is CASSTDRGIEQFF. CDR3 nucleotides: TGTGCCAGCAGCACGGACAGGGGGATTGAGCAGTTCTTC.

CDR3 sequence (DNA): TGTGCCAGCAGCACCCATCCGGGACATTCTACTTACGAGCAGTACTTC. This gives the protein CASSTHPGHSTYEQYF. The V and J genes are TRBV3-1 and TRBJ2-7; TRBD1 might be the D (6 bases). The germline V gene encodes CDR1 LGHDT and CDR2 YNNKEL (reference sequence). This CDR3 has 16 amino acids. V gave up 5 bases and J gave up 4 bases, with 21 bases separating them.

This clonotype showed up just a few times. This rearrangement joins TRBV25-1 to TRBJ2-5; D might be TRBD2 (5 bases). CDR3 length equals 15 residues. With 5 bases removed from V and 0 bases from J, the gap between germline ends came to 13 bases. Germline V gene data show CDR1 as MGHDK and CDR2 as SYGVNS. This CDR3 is CASSTSADYQETQYF. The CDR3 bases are TGTGCCAGCAGTACCTCGGCGGACTACCAAGAGACCCAGTACTTC.

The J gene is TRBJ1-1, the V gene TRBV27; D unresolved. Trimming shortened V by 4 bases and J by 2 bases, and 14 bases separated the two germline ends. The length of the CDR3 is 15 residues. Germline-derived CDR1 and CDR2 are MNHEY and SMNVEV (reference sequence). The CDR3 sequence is CASSSFIKVNTEAFF. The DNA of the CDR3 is TGTGCCAGCAGTTCTTTTATTAAGGTCAACACTGAAGCTTTCTTT.

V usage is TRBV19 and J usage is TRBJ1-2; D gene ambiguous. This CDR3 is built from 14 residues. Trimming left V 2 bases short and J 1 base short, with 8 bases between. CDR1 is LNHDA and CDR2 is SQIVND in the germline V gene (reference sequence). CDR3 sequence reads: CASSITVGNYGYTF. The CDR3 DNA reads TGTGCCAGTAGTATAACCGTCGGTAACTATGGCTACACCTTC. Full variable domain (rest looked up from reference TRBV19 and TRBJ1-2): DGGITQSPKYLFRKEGQNVTLSCEQNLNHDAMYWYRQDPGQGLRLIYYSQIVNDFQKGDIAEGYSVSREKKESFPLTVTSAQKNPTAFYLCASSITVGNYGYTFGSGTRLTVV.

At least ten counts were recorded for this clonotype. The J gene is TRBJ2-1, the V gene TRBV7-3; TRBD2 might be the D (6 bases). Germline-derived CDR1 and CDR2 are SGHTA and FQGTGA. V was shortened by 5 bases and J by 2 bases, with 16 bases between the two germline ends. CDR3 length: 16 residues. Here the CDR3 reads CASSLGRGLPYNEQFF. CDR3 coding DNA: TGTGCCAGCAGCCTGGGGCGGGGACTTCCCTACAATGAGCAGTTCTTC.

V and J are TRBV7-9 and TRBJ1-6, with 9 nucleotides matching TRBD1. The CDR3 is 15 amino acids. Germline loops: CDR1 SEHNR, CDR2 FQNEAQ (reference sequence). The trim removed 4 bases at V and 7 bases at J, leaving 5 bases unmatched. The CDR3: CASSSRQGENSPLHF. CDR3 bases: TGTGCCAGCAGCTCTAGACAGGGGGAGAATTCACCCCTCCACTTT. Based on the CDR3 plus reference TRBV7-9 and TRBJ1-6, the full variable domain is DTGVSQNPRHKITKRGQNVTFRCDPISEHNRLYWYRQTLGQGPEFLTYFQNEAQLEKSRLLSDRFSAERPKGSFSTLEIQRTEQGDSAMYLCASSSRQGENSPLHFGNGTRLTVT.

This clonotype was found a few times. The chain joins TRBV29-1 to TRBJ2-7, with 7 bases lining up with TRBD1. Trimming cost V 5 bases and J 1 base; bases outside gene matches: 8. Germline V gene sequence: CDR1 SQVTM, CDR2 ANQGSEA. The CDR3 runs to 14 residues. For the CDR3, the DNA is TGCAGCGTTTTAACGACAGGGTCATCCTACGAGCAGTACTTC. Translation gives CSVLTTGSSYEQYF.

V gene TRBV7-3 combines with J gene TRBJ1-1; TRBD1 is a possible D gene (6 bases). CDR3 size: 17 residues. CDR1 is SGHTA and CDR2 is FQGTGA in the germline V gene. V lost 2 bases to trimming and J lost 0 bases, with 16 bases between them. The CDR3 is CASSLGGGPSMNTEAFF. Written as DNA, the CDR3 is TGTGCCAGCAGCTTAGGGGGGGGCCCCTCAATGAACACTGAAGCTTTCTTT.

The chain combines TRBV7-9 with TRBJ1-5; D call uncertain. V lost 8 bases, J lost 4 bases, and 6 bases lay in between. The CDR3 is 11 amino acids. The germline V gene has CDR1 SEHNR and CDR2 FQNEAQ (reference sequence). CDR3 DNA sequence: TGTGCCAGCGGGAAAAATCAGCCCCAGCATTTT. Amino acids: CASGKNQPQHF.

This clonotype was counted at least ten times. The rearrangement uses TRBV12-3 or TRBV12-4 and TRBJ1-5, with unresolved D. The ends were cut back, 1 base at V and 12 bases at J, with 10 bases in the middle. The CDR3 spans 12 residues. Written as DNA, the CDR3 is TGTGCCAGCAGTTTAGAGTCGGGTTTCCAGCATTTT. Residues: CASSLESGFQHF.

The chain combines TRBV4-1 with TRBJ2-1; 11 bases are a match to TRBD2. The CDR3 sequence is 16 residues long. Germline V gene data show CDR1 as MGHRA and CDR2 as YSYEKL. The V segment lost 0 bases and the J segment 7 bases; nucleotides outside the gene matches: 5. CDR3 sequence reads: CASSQDLAGGPNEQFF. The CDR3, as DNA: TGCGCCAGCAGCCAAGATCTAGCGGGGGGCCCTAATGAGCAGTTCTTC.

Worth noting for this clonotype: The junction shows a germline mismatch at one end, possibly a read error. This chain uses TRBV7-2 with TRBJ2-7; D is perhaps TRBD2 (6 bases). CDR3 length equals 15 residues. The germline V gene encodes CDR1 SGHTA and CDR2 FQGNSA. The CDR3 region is CSSSSAGGWSYEQYF. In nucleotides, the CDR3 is TGTTCCAGCAGCTCGGCAGGAGGGTGGTCCTACGAGCAGTACTTC.

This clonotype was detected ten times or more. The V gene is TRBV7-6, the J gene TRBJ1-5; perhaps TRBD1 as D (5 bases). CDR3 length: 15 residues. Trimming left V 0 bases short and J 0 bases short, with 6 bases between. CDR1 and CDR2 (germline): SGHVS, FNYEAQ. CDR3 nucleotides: TGTGCCAGCAGCTTAGCAGGGGATAGCAATCAGCCCCAGCATTTT. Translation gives CASSLAGDSNQPQHF.

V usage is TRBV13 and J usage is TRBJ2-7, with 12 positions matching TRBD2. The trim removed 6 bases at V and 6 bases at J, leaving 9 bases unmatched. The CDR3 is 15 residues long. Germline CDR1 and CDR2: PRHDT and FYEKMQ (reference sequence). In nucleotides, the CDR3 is TGTGCCAGCAGTCGCACCGGGACTAGCGGGTCCGAGCAGTACTTC. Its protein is CASSRTGTSGSEQYF. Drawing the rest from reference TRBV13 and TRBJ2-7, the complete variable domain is AAGVIQSPRHLIKEKRETATLKCYPIPRHDTVYWYQQGPGQDPQFLISFYEKMQSDKGSIPDRFSAQQFSDYHSELNMSSLELGDSALYFCASSRTGTSGSEQYFGPGTRLTVT.

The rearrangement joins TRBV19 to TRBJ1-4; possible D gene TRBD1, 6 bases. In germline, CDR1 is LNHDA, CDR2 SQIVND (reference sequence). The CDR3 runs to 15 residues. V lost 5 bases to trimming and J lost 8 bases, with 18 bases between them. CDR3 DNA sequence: TGTGCCAGTAGTGTCTACAGGGATCTACGCGAAAAACTGTTTTTT. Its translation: CASSVYRDLREKLFF.

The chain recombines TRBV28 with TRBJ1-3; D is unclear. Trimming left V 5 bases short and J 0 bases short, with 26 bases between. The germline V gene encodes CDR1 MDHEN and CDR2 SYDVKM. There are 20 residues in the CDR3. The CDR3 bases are TGTGCCAGCAGTCTCGACTCATGTACAGCCAATCCTTTCTCTGGAAACACCATATATTTT. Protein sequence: CASSLDSCTANPFSGNTIYF.

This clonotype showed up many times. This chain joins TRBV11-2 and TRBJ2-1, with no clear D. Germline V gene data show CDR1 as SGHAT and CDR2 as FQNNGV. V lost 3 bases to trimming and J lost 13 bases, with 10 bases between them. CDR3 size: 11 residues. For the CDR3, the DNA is TGTGCCAGCAGCTTCGGAGTAGCCCAGTTCTTC. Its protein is CASSFGVAQFF.

CDR3 sequence: CATLGRLAAFNEQFF. As DNA, the CDR3 is TGTGCCACCCTCGGGCGGCTAGCGGCATTTAATGAGCAGTTCTTC. The rearrangement links TRBV27 to TRBJ2-1, with 7 bases lining up with TRBD2. The CDR3 is 15 amino acids. V was clipped by 10 bases and J by 7 bases; unmatched bases: 16. Germline lookup yields CDR1 MNHEY and CDR2 SMNVEV (reference sequence).

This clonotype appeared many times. CDR3 in DNA: TGTGCCAGCAATCGACAGGGTTCACCCCTCCACTTT. This sequence encodes CASNRQGSPLHF. This chain joins TRBV27 and TRBJ1-6; 7 bases match TRBD1. The germline CDR1 and CDR2 sequences are MNHEY and SMNVEV (reference sequence). This CDR3 region has 12 residues. V lost 7 bases, J lost 9 bases, and 3 bases stayed unmatched.